A selection of T cell receptor beta chains follows, all from one sample in a study of cytotoxic CD8 clonotypes in ibrutinib-treated CLL. Sequenced by immunoSEQ multiplex PCR; TCRdb stores in-frame clones only, minus some. The table records about 200,000 clones, 55% to 85% of them present only once. The input for sequencing was PBMCs, taken after 24 months of ibrutinib treatment. The receptor source for this set is a human donor with chronic lymphocytic leukemia. CDR3s include the opening cysteine and the closing phenylalanine or tryptophan. A D gene is named only where the DNA matches it firmly. Some rows have no size entry. The others give once, few or many, or a class for an expanded clone.

d_gene	j_gene	v_gene	abundance	CDR3aa	CDR3nt
-	TRBJ2-6	TRBV9	few	CASSVQVTGANVLTF	TGTGCCAGCAGCGTCCAGGTAACTGGGGCCAACGTCCTGACTTTC
-	TRBJ1-2	TRBV30	-	CAWSVRRDGYGYTF	TGTGCCTGGAGTGTGCGCAGGGACGGTTATGGCTACACCTTC
-	TRBJ2-5	TRBV5-6	once	CASSLQGWQETQYF	TGTGCCAGCAGCTTACAGGGATGGCAGGAGACCCAGTACTTC
-	TRBJ2-5	TRBV7-2	-	CASSLGLVQYF	TGTGCCAGCAGCTTAGGTTTGGTGCAGTACTTC
TRBD1	TRBJ2-1	TRBV11-2	-	CASSLPGQGLNEQFF	TGTGCCAGCAGCTTACCGGGACAGGGTCTTAATGAGCAGTTCTTC
-	TRBJ1-1	TRBV5-1	-	CASMRGQLNTEAFF	TGCGCCAGCATGAGAGGACAGCTGAACACTGAAGCTTTCTTT
-	TRBJ1-1	TRBV4-1	-	CASSPGATEAFF	TGCGCCAGCAGCCCGGGAGCCACTGAAGCTTTCTTT
-	TRBJ2-1	TRBV5-4	-	CASRRDGGYNEQFF	TGTGCCAGCAGACGGGACGGCGGCTACAATGAGCAGTTCTTC
-	TRBJ1-1	TRBV25-1	-	CASSVALGYTEAFF	TGTGCCAGCAGTGTGGCTTTGGGTTACACTGAAGCTTTCTTT
-	TRBJ1-4	TRBV7-6	few	CASSSTREKLFF	TGTGCCAGCAGCTCAACCCGGGAAAAACTGTTTTTT
-	TRBJ1-5	TRBV7-9	-	CASSSYSDGGSNQPQHF	TGTGCCAGCAGCTCATACAGCGACGGGGGTAGCAATCAGCCCCAGCATTTT
-	TRBJ1-2	TRBV4-2	-	CASSQVLDIPANYGYTF	TGTGCCAGCAGCCAAGTTTTGGACATACCCGCAAACTATGGCTACACCTTC
-	TRBJ2-1	TRBV6-6	-	CASSYSLLAGYNEQFF	TGTGCCAGCAGTTACTCGCTGCTAGCTGGTTACAATGAGCAGTTCTTC
-	TRBJ2-5	TRBV18	-	CASSQASRETQYF	TGTGCCAGCTCACAGGCCAGTAGAGAGACCCAGTACTTC
TRBD1	TRBJ2-7	TRBV5-6	-	CASTRLGTGVYEQYF	TGTGCCAGCACCCGCCTAGGGACAGGGGTCTACGAGCAGTACTTC
TRBD2	TRBJ2-1	TRBV7-8	-	CASSGGLAGGNEQFF	TGTGCCAGCAGCGGAGGTCTAGCGGGAGGGAATGAGCAGTTCTTC
-	TRBJ2-5	TRBV2	-	CASSVELFPYF	TGTGCCAGCAGTGTCGAGCTTTTTCCGTACTTC
-	TRBJ2-7	TRBV7-9	few	CASSLGHHPYEQYF	TGTGCCAGCAGCTTAGGCCACCACCCCTACGAGCAGTACTTC
TRBD1	TRBJ2-5	TRBV7-3	many	CASSLGPGGQETQYF	TGTGCCAGCAGCTTAGGCCCAGGGGGACAAGAGACCCAGTACTTC
-	TRBJ2-7	TRBV10-3	-	CAISGPSRGEQYF	TGTGCCATCAGTGGACCGTCACGGGGGGAGCAGTACTTC
TRBD1	TRBJ2-5	TRBV7-2	once	CASSLGGQGGRETQYF	TGTGCCAGCAGCTTAGGCGGACAGGGTGGTAGAGAGACCCAGTACTTC
TRBD2	TRBJ2-7	TRBV28	few	CASSLAASSYEQYF	TGTGCCAGCAGTCTAGCGGCTAGCTCCTACGAGCAGTACTTC
-	TRBJ2-6	TRBV25-1	-	CASSDHLRIGANVLTF	TGTGCCAGCAGTGATCATCTAAGGATAGGGGCCAACGTCCTGACTTTC
-	TRBJ1-5	TRBV4-3	few	CASSQDSGGSNQPQHF	TGCGCCAGCAGCCAAGATTCGGGAGGGAGCAATCAGCCCCAGCATTTT
-	TRBJ2-5	TRBV7-2	-	CASSFSPRLETQYF	TGTGCCAGCAGCTTTTCACCACGCCTAGAGACCCAGTACTTC
-	TRBJ1-5	TRBV27	-	CASSPGLGSGAQPQHF	TGTGCCAGCAGCCCAGGGTTGGGTTCGGGGGCCCAGCCCCAGCATTTT
TRBD1	TRBJ1-2	TRBV6-5	-	CASSSPGTGGGYTF	TGTGCCAGCAGTTCCCCCGGGACAGGGGGAGGCTACACCTTC
-	TRBJ2-7	TRBV27	-	CASSPGGDEQYF	TGTGCCAGCAGCCCAGGCGGAGACGAGCAGTACTTC
-	TRBJ1-1	TRBV5-1	-	CASSEMNTEAFF	TGCGCCAGCTCGGAGATGAACACTGAAGCTTTCTTT
TRBD2	TRBJ2-1	TRBV5-1	-	CASSSGLAGAGEQFF	TGCGCCAGCAGCTCCGGACTAGCGGGAGCAGGTGAGCAGTTCTTC
TRBD1	TRBJ2-1	TRBV6-1	-	CASSALGQGANEQFF	TGTGCCAGCAGTGCTCTGGGACAGGGGGCTAATGAGCAGTTCTTC
-	TRBJ2-1	TRBV4-3	-	CASSQGGGWVVYNEQFF	TGCGCCAGCAGCCAAGGTGGTGGGTGGGTCGTCTACAATGAGCAGTTCTTC
TRBD2	TRBJ2-1	TRBV25-1	once	CASSEYRTSFNEQFF	TGTGCCAGCAGTGAATACCGGACTAGTTTCAATGAGCAGTTCTTC
-	TRBJ2-3	TRBV6-6	-	CASSYEGFTQYF	TGTGCCAGCAGTTACGAGGGTTTTACGCAGTATTTT
TRBD1	TRBJ1-2	TRBV29-1	-	CSVGFRNTSSTGAKVFGYTF	TGCAGCGTGGGGTTCCGAAACACGTCGTCGACAGGGGCGAAGGTCTTTGGCTACACCTTC
-	TRBJ2-1	TRBV13	-	CASSLGQNNEQFF	TGTGCCAGCAGCTTAGGGCAGAACAATGAGCAGTTCTTC
-	TRBJ1-5	TRBV18	-	CASSPGHSGRGSQPQHF	TGTGCCAGCTCACCGGGACATTCAGGCCGTGGGAGTCAGCCCCAGCATTTT
TRBD1	TRBJ1-5	TRBV27	-	CASSLRGQGHQPQHF	TGTGCCAGCAGTTTGAGGGGACAGGGGCATCAGCCCCAGCATTTT
TRBD2	TRBJ2-1	TRBV4-3	once	CASSQGIAGGYNEQFF	TGCGCCAGCAGCCAAGGCATAGCGGGAGGTTACAATGAGCAGTTCTTC
-	TRBJ2-5	TRBV18	-	CASSPVTGEETQYF	TGTGCCAGCTCACCAGTGACGGGAGAAGAGACCCAGTACTTC
-	TRBJ1-2	TRBV18	few	CASSPMQRGFLYGYTF	TGTGCCAGCTCACCGATGCAGCGCGGGTTTCTCTATGGCTACACCTTC
-	TRBJ2-7	TRBV5-1	-	CASSPVGVHEQYF	TGCGCCAGCAGCCCGGTGGGAGTCCACGAGCAGTACTTC
-	TRBJ2-1	TRBV7-3	-	CASSLVGVSYNEQFF	TGTGCCAGCAGCTTAGTGGGAGTATCCTACAATGAGCAGTTCTTC
-	TRBJ2-3	TRBV19	-	CASSIDGAPNTDTQYF	TGTGCCAGTAGTATAGATGGGGCGCCGAACACAGATACGCAGTATTTT
TRBD2	TRBJ2-1	TRBV9	-	CASSVGGTSNNEQFF	TGTGCCAGCAGCGTAGGAGGGACTAGCAATAATGAGCAGTTCTTC
-	TRBJ2-3	TRBV11-2	-	CASSLDLAASTDTQYF	TGTGCCAGCAGCTTAGACTTAGCGGCTAGCACAGATACGCAGTATTTT
-	TRBJ2-5	TRBV4-3	-	CASSQRGRSQETQYF	TGCGCCAGCAGCCAAAGAGGGCGGTCCCAAGAGACCCAGTACTTC
-	TRBJ1-1	TRBV4-2	-	CASSQMEEAFF	TGTGCCAGCAGCCAAATGGAGGAAGCTTTCTTT